The 25 T cell receptor beta chains listed next were all sequenced from one sample in a study of cytomegalovirus exposure and HLA in healthy donors. The PCR ran on 60 Vbeta and 13 Jbeta primers. TCRdb keeps only in-frame clones here, not all; method: immunoSEQ multiplex PCR. The sample consists of over 130,000 clones, approximately 80% of them appearing once. The material sequenced was PBMCs. Receptors were obtained from a man aged 40-50 years in good health and CMV-seronegative.

CDR3 sequence reads: CASSQPRVGDGYTF. In DNA, the CDR3 is TGCGCCAGCAGTCAACCCAGGGTAGGCGATGGCTACACCTTC. The chain is built from TRBV23-1 and TRBJ1-2, with D maybe TRBD1 (5 bases). TRBV23-1 is an ORF for which the function is uncertain. Trimming cost V 2 bases and J 6 bases, with 13 bases left between them. The length of the CDR3 is 14 residues.

V usage is TRBV4-1 and J usage is TRBJ2-2, with 7 bases identical to TRBD2. This CDR3 has 18 amino acids. Germline V CDR1 and CDR2: MGHRA, YSYEKL. The V and J ends lost 3 bases and 3 bases, in that order; junction bases with no gene match: 13. CDR3 DNA sequence: TGCGCCAGCAGCCACGGCGCACTAGCGCGAAGAGACACCGGGGAGCTGTTTTTT. This codes for CASSHGALARRDTGELFF.

The chain carries TRBV5-6 and TRBJ2-4, with D tentatively TRBD1 (5 bases). The germline CDR1 and CDR2 sequences are SGHDT and YYEEEE. V lost 3 bases to trimming and J lost 0 bases, with 19 bases between them. This CDR3 comprises 18 residues. The CDR3 nucleotides are TGTGCCAGCAGCTCGCTAACCCGACAGTCCCTAGCCAAAAACATTCAGTACTTC. As protein: CASSSLTRQSLAKNIQYF. Full variable domain (rest looked up from reference TRBV5-6 and TRBJ2-4): DAGVTQSPTHLIKTRGQQVTLRCSPKSGHDTVSWYQQALGQGPQFIFQYYEEEERQRGNFPDRFSGHQFPNYSSELNVNALLLGDSALYLCASSSLTRQSLAKNIQYFGAGTRLSVL.

This sequence joins TRBV5-8 and TRBJ2-5, with D possibly being TRBD1 (5 bases). Germline V CDR1 and CDR2: SGHTS, YDEGEE. The CDR3 is made up of 13 amino acids. V gave up 4 bases and J gave up 5 bases, with 12 bases separating them. The CDR3 DNA sequence: TGTGCCAGCAGCCTCAGGGCGAGCGAGACCCAGTACTTC. This encodes CASSLRASETQYF. Full variable domain (missing parts from reference TRBV5-8 and TRBJ2-5): EAGVTQSPTHLIKTRGQQATLRCSPISGHTSVYWYQQALGLGLQFLLWYDEGEERNRGNFPPRFSGRQFPNYSSELNVNALELEDSALYLCASSLRASETQYFGPGTRLLVL.

This clone appeared once. The CDR3 region has the DNA TGTGCCAGCAGTCCCGGGACTAGCGGGGGCAGAGGGCTGTTTTTT. Protein: CASSPGTSGGRGLFF. The V and J genes are TRBV11-2 and TRBJ2-2, with 14 bases identical to TRBD2. Trimming at V came to 6 bases and at J to 13 bases, leaving 10 bases not matched to a gene. CDR3 length: 15 amino acids. Germline CDR1 and CDR2: SGHAT and FQNNGV.

The rearrangement links TRBV5-4 to TRBJ2-1, with 11 bases matching TRBD2. V gave up 4 bases and J gave up 4 bases; unmatched junction bases: 4. Germline CDR1 reads SGHNT; CDR2 reads YYREEE (reference sequence). CDR3 length: 15 amino acids. The CDR3, as DNA: TGTGCCAGCAGCCTGGGACTAGCGGAATACAATGAGCAGTTCTTC. It yields the protein CASSLGLAEYNEQFF.

This clone was counted a few times. The gene calls are TRBV2 and TRBJ1-5; D may be TRBD1 (6 bases). In germline, CDR1 is SNHLY, CDR2 FYNNEI. V was clipped by 6 bases and J by 8 bases, with 17 bases between them. The CDR3 is made up of 14 amino acids. This CDR3 is CASSSQGSREPQHF. Here the CDR3 DNA reads TGTGCCAGCAGCTCTCAGGGGAGTCGGGAGCCCCAGCATTTT. Full variable domain (missing parts from reference TRBV2 and TRBJ1-5): EPEVTQTPSHQVTQMGQEVILRCVPISNHLYFYWYRQILGQKVEFLVSFYNNEISEKSEIFDDQFSVERPDGSNFTLKIRSTKLEDSAMYFCASSSQGSREPQHFGDGTRLSIL.

The gene calls are TRBV5-4 and TRBJ2-7; D possibly corresponds to TRBD2 (5 bases). Germline CDR1 is SGHNT and CDR2 is YYREEE (reference sequence). Trimming stripped 0 bases from V and 2 bases from J, with 12 bases between. The CDR3 spans 15 residues. The CDR3 region has the DNA TGTGCCAGCAGCTTGGGGGGAACTAGGACCTACGAGCAGTACTTC. Amino acid sequence: CASSLGGTRTYEQYF.

V and J are TRBV5-1 and TRBJ1-6; D remains ambiguous. The V gene lost 4 bases and the J gene lost 7 bases, with 12 bases spanning the gap. This CDR3 is built from 14 residues. Germline CDR1 SGHRS, CDR2 YFSETQ. CDR3 sequence: CASSREDGNSPLHF. The CDR3 DNA reads TGCGCCAGCAGCAGGGAGGACGGAAATTCACCCCTCCACTTT.

The chain couples TRBV14 to TRBJ1-1; D unclear. Germline lookup yields CDR1 SGHDN and CDR2 FVKESK. The CDR3 extends over 13 amino acids. The V and J ends lost 7 bases and 1 base respectively, with 10 bases between them. CDR3 DNA: TGTGCCAGCAACCAGGCCCCGAACACTGAAGCTTTCTTT. Its translation: CASNQAPNTEAFF.

The chain carries TRBV6-5 and TRBJ2-7; 7 nucleotides agree with TRBD1. In germline, CDR1 is MNHEY, CDR2 SVGAGI. The CDR3 has 14 residues. Trimming took 2 bases from V and 3 from J; bases not matched to a gene: 4. The CDR3 nucleotides read TGTGCCAGCAGTTACGACAGGGAAAGCTACGAGCAGTACTTC. Encoded protein: CASSYDRESYEQYF.

The rearrangement uses TRBV4-1 and TRBJ2-3, with 11 bases aligning to TRBD1. The CDR3 runs 15 residues. Germline loops: CDR1 MGHRA, CDR2 YSYEKL. V lost 4 bases and J lost 6; bases outside the gene matches: 6. The CDR3: CASSPRTGGRDTQYF. CDR3 DNA sequence: TGCGCCAGCAGCCCACGGACAGGGGGCAGGGATACGCAGTATTTT.

The rearrangement uses TRBV2 and TRBJ1-2; D remains ambiguous. V gave up 6 bases and J gave up 3 bases, with 11 bases separating them. Germline lookup yields CDR1 SNHLY and CDR2 FYNNEI. CDR3 length: 13 residues. The CDR3 protein is CASSPDSDYGYTF. CDR3 DNA sequence: TGTGCCAGCAGCCCCGATAGCGACTATGGCTACACCTTC.

This clone appeared once. The chain joins TRBV28 to TRBJ1-4; maybe TRBD1 (5 bases). With 5 bases removed from V and 0 bases from J, the gap between germline ends came to 16 bases. In germline, CDR1 is MDHEN, CDR2 SYDVKM. The CDR3 is 17 residues long. The chain's CDR3 is CASSTAGGTATNEKLFF. The DNA for the CDR3 is TGTGCCAGCAGTACCGCGGGAGGGACTGCAACTAATGAAAAACTGTTTTTT.

The rearrangement uses TRBV9 and TRBJ2-3, with TRBD1 identical over 7 bases. The CDR3 has 16 amino acids. In germline, CDR1 is SGDLS, CDR2 YYNGEE. With V trimmed by 4 bases and J by 0 bases, 8 bases remained unmatched. CDR3 coding DNA: TGTGCCAGCAGCCCGAGGACAGGAGGAAGCACAGATACGCAGTATTTT. Amino acid sequence: CASSPRTGGSTDTQYF.

The rearrangement joins TRBV19 to TRBJ1-2, with TRBD1 matching 9 bases. Germline CDR1 LNHDA, CDR2 SQIVND (reference sequence). The CDR3 consists of 15 residues. The ends lost 6 bases at V and 3 bases at J; junction bases unmatched: 8. The CDR3 DNA follows: TGTGCCAGTAGAGACAGGGGGGAGGGTGACTATGGCTACACCTTC. Its protein product is CASRDRGEGDYGYTF.

The chain links TRBV10-3 to TRBJ2-1, with a weak D call TRBD2 (6 bases). The CDR3 is 16 residues long. The V and J ends lost 3 bases and 2 bases respectively, with 14 bases between them. Germline V lookup: CDR1 ENHRY, CDR2 SYGVKD. The CDR3 spells CAISDSRGTPYNEQFF. The CDR3 DNA reads as TGTGCCATCAGTGATTCCCGGGGGACCCCCTACAATGAGCAGTTCTTC.

The chain is built from TRBV7-3 and TRBJ2-5, with 12 bases identical to TRBD2. V was pared by 0 bases and J by 4 bases, with 9 bases of the junction left unmatched. The CDR3 has 18 amino acids. Germline assignment: CDR1 SGHTA and CDR2 FQGTGA. In nucleotides, the CDR3 is TGTGCCAGCAGCTTAACGGAACCTAGCGGGGGGGCGGCAGAGACCCAGTACTTC. Translating gives CASSLTEPSGGAAETQYF. The whole variable domain, filled in from reference TRBV7-3 and TRBJ2-5, reads GAGVSQTPSNKVTEKGKYVELRCDPISGHTALYWYRQSLGQGPEFLIYFQGTGAADDSGLPNDRFFAVRPEGSVSTLKIQRTERGDSAVYLCASSLTEPSGGAAETQYFGPGTRLLVL.

Turning to this clone: The sample contains more than one DNA sequence encoding this CDR3. The rearrangement links TRBV27 to TRBJ2-1, with 7 bases that match TRBD1. Unmatched junction bases numbered 11, after V lost 6 bases and J lost 0 bases. Germline V gene sequence: CDR1 MNHEY, CDR2 SMNVEV (reference sequence). The CDR3 extends over 17 amino acids. CDR3 residues: CASSPRPAGGSYNEQFF. The CDR3 DNA sequence: TGTGCCAGCAGCCCCAGACCCGCAGGGGGCTCCTACAATGAGCAGTTCTTC.

This chain links TRBV6-1 with TRBJ2-3; TRBD2 matches at 7 bases. The CDR3 is made up of 16 amino acids. CDR1 MNHNS and CDR2 SASEGT come from the germline V gene. V was pared by 0 bases and J by 2 bases, with 5 bases of the junction left unmatched. The CDR3 DNA reads TGTGCCAGCAGTGAAGCCTGGGAGGGACTCACAGATACGCAGTATTTT. This gives the protein CASSEAWEGLTDTQYF.

The chain links TRBV10-2 to TRBJ2-2; D unclear. Per germline, CDR1 WSHSY and CDR2 SAAADI. This CDR3 comprises 13 residues. V shed 4 bases and J shed 8 bases, with 11 bases lying between them. The CDR3 DNA is TGCGCCAGCAGTGCCTCGATTACTGGGGAGCTGTTTTTT. Its translation is CASSASITGELFF.

The rearrangement joins TRBV18 to TRBJ2-7; tentative D call: TRBD2 (6 bases). The CDR3 runs to 14 residues. The germline CDR1 and CDR2 sequences are KGHSH and LQKENI. The ends were cut back, 8 bases at V and 5 bases at J, with 19 bases in the middle. CDR3 residues: CASVRGSREDEQYF. DNA for the CDR3: TGTGCCAGCGTCCGGGGGTCCAGGGAGGACGAGCAGTACTTC.

The chain combines TRBV29-1 with TRBJ2-7; 7 nucleotides line up with TRBD1. The CDR3 totals 18 residues. Trimming at V came to 5 bases and at J to 4 bases, leaving 23 bases not matched to a gene. The V gene's germline CDR1 is SQVTM and CDR2 ANQGSEA. The CDR3 DNA reads TGCAGCGTTCACGGGGTGACAGGGAATGGCTCACTGGCGTACGAGCAGTACTTC. Its translation is CSVHGVTGNGSLAYEQYF.

A word on this clone: Its ends do not fully match the called genes, so a read error is possible. The chain recombines TRBV11-3 with TRBJ2-5; D is possibly TRBD1 (6 bases). From germline, CDR1 is SGHNT and CDR2 YENEEA. The length of the CDR3 is 15 residues. CDR3 sequence (DNA): TGTGCCAGCAGCCTAGATGGCACAGGGACCGAGACCCAGTACTTC. Its translation is CASSLDGTGTETQYF. Full variable domain (rest looked up from reference TRBV11-3 and TRBJ2-5): EAGVVQSPRYKIIEKKQPVAFWCNPISGHNTLYWYLQNLGQGPELLIRYENEEAVDDSQLPKDRFSAERLKGVDSTLKIQPAELGDSAVYLCASSLDGTGTETQYFGPGTRLLVL.

This chain uses TRBV4-2 with TRBJ2-3, with D perhaps matching TRBD1 (6 bases). The CDR3 totals 16 residues. Trimming pared 0 bases from V and 4 bases from J, leaving 14 bases between. Germline CDR1 LGHNA, CDR2 YNFKEQ. The CDR3 spells CASSQDVQGRADTQYF. As DNA, the CDR3 is TGTGCCAGCAGCCAAGACGTACAGGGTAGGGCAGATACGCAGTATTTT.